A single sample is the source of the 5 T cell receptor beta chains below, sequenced in a study of CD8 T cells in Susac syndrome. With random hexamers, reverse transcription was performed on about 0.45 to 1 ug of RNA. TCRdb itself ran the immunoSEQ multiplex PCR reads through MiXCR, one entry per CDR3 protein. The table includes some 450,000 distinct CDR3 sequences, 75% to 90% detected once. Sequencing used CD8+ T cells from PBMCs. All receptors derive from a human donor with multiple sclerosis.

The gene calls are TRBV27 and TRBJ2-1; 10 bases map to TRBD1. V gave up 4 bases and J gave up 3 bases; unmatched junction bases: 6. The CDR3 is 16 residues long. Germline assignment: CDR1 MNHEY and CDR2 SMNVEV (reference sequence). The CDR3: CASSSPGTGDYNEQFF. The CDR3 nucleotides read TGTGCCAGCAGTTCTCCCGGGACAGGGGACTACAATGAGCAGTTCTTC.

The chain employs TRBV28 and TRBJ1-1; no reliable D call. CDR3 length: 15 amino acids. Germline V lookup: CDR1 MDHEN, CDR2 SYDVKM. Trimming pared 2 bases from V and 4 bases from J, leaving 14 bases between. The CDR3 region is CASSLTATWGTEAFF. CDR3 nucleotides: TGTGCCAGCAGTTTAACGGCCACCTGGGGCACTGAAGCTTTCTTT.

This clonotype was picked up one time. The V and J genes are TRBV5-1 and TRBJ2-7; the D is unclear. Germline V gene data show CDR1 as SGHRS and CDR2 as YFSETQ. The CDR3 contains 13 residues. Trimming cost V 1 base and J 6 bases, with 11 bases left between them. The DNA of the CDR3 is TGCGCCAGCAGCTTGCCCTGGACCCTCGAGCAGTACTTC. Translating it yields CASSLPWTLEQYF.

This clonotype appeared once. The chain employs TRBV14 and TRBJ2-3; D is unclear. This CDR3 region has 12 residues. The ends were cut back, 7 bases at V and 0 bases at J, with 5 bases in the middle. CDR1 and CDR2 from the germline V gene are SGHDN and FVKESK. The chain's CDR3 is CASTKSTDTQYF. CDR3 DNA: TGTGCCAGCACCAAAAGCACAGATACGCAGTATTTT.

This chain joins TRBV5-8 and TRBJ2-1, with D perhaps matching TRBD1 or TRBD2 (5 bases each). CDR3 length: 14 amino acids. Deletions cut 4 bases from V and 3 bases from J, with 11 bases between. Per germline, CDR1 SGHTS and CDR2 YDEGEE. The CDR3 spells CASSRDAGYNEQFF. DNA of the CDR3: TGTGCCAGCAGCCGGGACGCTGGCTACAATGAGCAGTTCTTC.